These T cell receptor beta chains were read from a single sample in a study of response to subunit inactivated influenza vaccine. TCRdb independently ran MiXCR on the RT-PCR reads; one entry per CDR3 protein. The sample records 300,000 to 350,000 distinct CDR3 sequences, about a fifth being singletons. The sequencing here drew on PBMCs from blood, taken less than 22 months after vaccination. The receptors derive from a man aged 50-75 years who received an inactivated influenza vaccine. Both conserved end residues are part of each CDR3. A D gene is named only where the DNA matches it firmly. Expanded clones get a size class; other rows say once, few or many, or leave the size out.

many,TRBD1,TRBJ1-4,15,TRBV5-1,CASSFTGQSNEKLFF,TGCGCCAGCAGCTTTACGGGACAGAGTAATGAAAAACTGTTTTTT
NA,TRBD2,TRBJ2-1,17,TRBV5-1,CASSPRTSYLSRDEQFF,TGCGCCAGCAGCCCAAGGACTAGCTACCTATCTAGGGATGAGCAGTTCTTC
NA,TRBD1,TRBJ2-7,13,TRBV20-1,CSARVTGPYEQYF,TGCAGTGCTAGAGTGACAGGGCCCTACGAGCAGTACTTC
NA,TRBD2,TRBJ2-1,15,TRBV7-3,CASSPQRGAYNEQFF,TGTGCCAGCAGCCCCCAGCGGGGTGCTTATAATGAGCAGTTCTTC
NA,NA,TRBJ1-1,15,TRBV3-1,CASSQALGGRNEAFF,TGTGCCAGCAGCCAAGCCCTAGGGGGGCGGAATGAAGCTTTCTTT
NA,NA,TRBJ1-1,13,TRBV20-1,CSARDSGLIEAFF,TGCAGTGCTAGAGATTCCGGTCTGATAGAAGCTTTCTTT
many,TRBD2,TRBJ2-1,17,TRBV19,CASSIRSGLGPYNEQFF,TGTGCCAGTAGTATAAGGTCCGGACTAGGACCTTACAATGAGCAGTTCTTC
few,NA,TRBJ1-4,15,TRBV27,CASTRTAAFNEKLFF,TGTGCCAGCACCCGGACAGCCGCTTTTAATGAAAAACTGTTTTTT
many,NA,TRBJ1-1,13,TRBV10-3,CAISESRGTEAFF,TGTGCCATCAGTGAGTCACGGGGCACTGAAGCTTTCTTT
NA,NA,TRBJ2-2,16,TRBV7-6,CASSFDLGGGTGELFF,TGTGCCAGCAGCTTCGATCTAGGGGGGGGCACCGGGGAGCTGTTTTTT
NA,NA,TRBJ2-3,15,TRBV7-2,CASSWGAGRTDTQYF,TGTGCCAGCAGCTGGGGAGCAGGGCGCACAGATACGCAGTATTTT
NA,NA,TRBJ1-3,15,TRBV7-9,CASSPSYFSGNTIYF,TGTGCCAGCAGCCCCTCATACTTCTCTGGAAACACCATATATTTT
NA,NA,TRBJ2-1,15,TRBV14,CASSQEGLWDNEQFF,TGTGCCAGCAGCCAAGAGGGACTCTGGGACAATGAGCAGTTCTTC
few,NA,TRBJ1-2,16,TRBV2,CASSEVQGGFGYGYTF,TGTGCCAGCAGTGAAGTACAAGGGGGGTTCGGCTATGGCTACACCTTC
NA,TRBD1,TRBJ1-6,17,TRBV3-1,CASSQAGQGARNSPLHF,TGTGCCAGCAGCCAAGCGGGACAGGGGGCCAGGAATTCACCCCTCCACTTT
few,TRBD2,TRBJ2-4,21,TRBV24-1,CATSDFYPGLAGGPWENIQYF,TGTGCCACCAGTGATTTTTACCCGGGACTAGCGGGAGGGCCTTGGGAAAACATTCAGTACTTC
NA,NA,TRBJ2-4,15,TRBV11-1,CASSLGRLAKNIQYF,TGTGCCAGCAGCTTAGGGAGGCTAGCCAAAAACATTCAGTACTTC
NA,NA,TRBJ2-1,13,TRBV29-1,CSVDGLSYNEQFF,TGCAGCGTTGATGGGCTTTCCTACAATGAGCAGTTCTTC
NA,NA,TRBJ2-2,19,TRBV20-1,CSARAPSGLRGSPVGELFF,TGCAGTGCTAGAGCGCCCTCCGGGCTCAGAGGCTCACCCGTCGGGGAGCTGTTTTTT
NA,TRBD2,TRBJ2-1,15,TRBV10-3,CAIRATSGADNEQFF,TGTGCCATCAGGGCCACTAGCGGGGCCGACAATGAGCAGTTCTTC